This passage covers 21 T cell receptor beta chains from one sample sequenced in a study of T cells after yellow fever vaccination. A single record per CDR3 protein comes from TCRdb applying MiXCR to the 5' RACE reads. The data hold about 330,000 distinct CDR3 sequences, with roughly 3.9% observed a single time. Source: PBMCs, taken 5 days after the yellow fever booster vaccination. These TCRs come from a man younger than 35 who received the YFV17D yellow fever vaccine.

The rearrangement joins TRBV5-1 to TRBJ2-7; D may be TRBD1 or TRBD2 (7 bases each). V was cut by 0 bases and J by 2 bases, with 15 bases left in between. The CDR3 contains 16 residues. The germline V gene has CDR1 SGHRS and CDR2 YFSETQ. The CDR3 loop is CASSLAPGGVTYEQYF. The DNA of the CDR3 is TGCGCCAGCAGCTTGGCCCCAGGGGGGGTGACCTACGAGCAGTACTTC.

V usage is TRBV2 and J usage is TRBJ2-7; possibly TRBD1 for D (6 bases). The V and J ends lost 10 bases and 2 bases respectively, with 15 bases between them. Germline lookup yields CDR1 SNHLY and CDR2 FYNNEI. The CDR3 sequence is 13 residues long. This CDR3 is CATTGTLTYEQYF. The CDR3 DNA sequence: TGTGCCACCACCGGGACACTGACCTACGAGCAGTACTTC. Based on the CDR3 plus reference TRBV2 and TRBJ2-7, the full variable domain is EPEVTQTPSHQVTQMGQEVILRCVPISNHLYFYWYRQILGQKVEFLVSFYNNEISEKSEIFDDQFSVERPDGSNFTLKIRSTKLEDSAMYFCATTGTLTYEQYFGPGTRLTVT.

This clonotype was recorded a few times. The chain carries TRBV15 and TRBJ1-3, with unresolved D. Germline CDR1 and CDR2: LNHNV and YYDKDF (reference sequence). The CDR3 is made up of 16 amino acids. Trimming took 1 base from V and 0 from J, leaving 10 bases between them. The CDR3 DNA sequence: TGTGCCACCAGCAGAGCCCCCTTTGGCTCTGGAAACACCATATATTTT. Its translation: CATSRAPFGSGNTIYF.

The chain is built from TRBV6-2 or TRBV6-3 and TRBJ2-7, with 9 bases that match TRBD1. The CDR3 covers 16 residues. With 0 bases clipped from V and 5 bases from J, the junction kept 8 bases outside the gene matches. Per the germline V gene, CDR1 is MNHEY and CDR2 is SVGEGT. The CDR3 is CASSYSTGTGYHEQYF. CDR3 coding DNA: TGTGCCAGCAGTTACTCGACAGGGACAGGGTACCACGAGCAGTACTTC.

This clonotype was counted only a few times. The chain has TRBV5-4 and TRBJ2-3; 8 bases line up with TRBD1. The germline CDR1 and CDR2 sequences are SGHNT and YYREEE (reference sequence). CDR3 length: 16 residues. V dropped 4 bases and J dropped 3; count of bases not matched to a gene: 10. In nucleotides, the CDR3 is TGTGCCAGCAGCGCCGACAGGGGAAGGTGGACAGATACGCAGTATTTT. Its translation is CASSADRGRWTDTQYF. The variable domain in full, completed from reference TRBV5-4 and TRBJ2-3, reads ETGVTQSPTHLIKTRGQQVTLRCSSQSGHNTVSWYQQALGQGPQFIFQYYREEENGRGNFPPRFSGLQFPNYSSELNVNALELDDSALYLCASSADRGRWTDTQYFGPGTRLTVL.

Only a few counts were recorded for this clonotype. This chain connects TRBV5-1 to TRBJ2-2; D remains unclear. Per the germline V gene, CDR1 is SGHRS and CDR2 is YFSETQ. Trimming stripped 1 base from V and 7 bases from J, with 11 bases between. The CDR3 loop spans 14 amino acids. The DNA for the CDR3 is TGCGCCAGCAGCTTGATCGAGGCTGGCGGGGAGCTGTTTTTT. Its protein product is CASSLIEAGGELFF.

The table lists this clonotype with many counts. The CDR3 sequence: CASSFRQGNTGELFF. CDR3 sequence (DNA): TGTGCCAGCAGCTTCCGGCAGGGTAATACCGGGGAGCTGTTTTTT. The chain combines TRBV11-1 with TRBJ2-2; possible D gene TRBD1, 5 bases. This CDR3 is built from 15 residues. The V end was cut by 3 bases, the J end by 5 bases, with 13 bases between. The germline V gene has CDR1 SGHAT and CDR2 FQDESV (reference sequence).

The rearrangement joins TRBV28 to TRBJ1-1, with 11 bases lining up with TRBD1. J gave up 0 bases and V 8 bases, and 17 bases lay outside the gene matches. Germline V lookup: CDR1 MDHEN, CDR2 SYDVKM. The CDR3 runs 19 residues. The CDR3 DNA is TGTGCCAGCGGATATCCGGACAGGGGGCTGGGGGATGTGAACACTGAAGCTTTCTTT. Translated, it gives CASGYPDRGLGDVNTEAFF.

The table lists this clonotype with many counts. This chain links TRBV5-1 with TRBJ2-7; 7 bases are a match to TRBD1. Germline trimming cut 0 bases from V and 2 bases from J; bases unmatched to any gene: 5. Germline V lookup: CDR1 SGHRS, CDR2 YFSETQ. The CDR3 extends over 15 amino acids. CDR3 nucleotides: TGCGCCAGCAGCTTGGCACCGGGACAGCCCTACGAGCAGTACTTC. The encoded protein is CASSLAPGQPYEQYF.

The CDR3 DNA follows: TGTGCTAGTGTTCGGGGGAACCCTAGCACAGATACGCAGTATTTT. Its translation is CASVRGNPSTDTQYF. The V call is TRBV12-5, the J call TRBJ2-3, with D perhaps matching TRBD2 (6 bases). V was pared by 7 bases and J by 0 bases, with 14 bases between. This CDR3 has 15 residues. Germline lookup yields CDR1 LGHNT and CDR2 FRNRAP. Using reference TRBV12-5 and TRBJ2-3 for the parts outside the CDR3, the full variable domain is DARVTQTPRHKVTEMGQEVTMRCQPILGHNTVFWYRQTMMQGLELLAYFRNRAPLDDSGMPKDRFSAEMPDATLATLKIQPSEPRDSAVYFCASVRGNPSTDTQYFGPGTRLTVL.

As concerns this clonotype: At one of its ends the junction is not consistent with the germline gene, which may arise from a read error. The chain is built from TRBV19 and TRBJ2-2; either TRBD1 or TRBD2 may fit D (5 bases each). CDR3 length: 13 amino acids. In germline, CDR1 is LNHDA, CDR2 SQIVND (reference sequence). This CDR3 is CASTRDNTGDLFF. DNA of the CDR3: TGTGCCAGTACCAGGGATAACACCGGGGATCTGTTTTTT.

Here the CDR3 reads CASSPFWGSGRNNEQFF. The CDR3 DNA sequence: TGTGCCAGCAGCCCTTTCTGGGGTAGCGGGAGAAACAATGAGCAGTTCTTC. The chain joins TRBV7-9 to TRBJ2-1; 9 nucleotides agree with TRBD2. Germline trimming cut 5 bases from V and 5 bases from J; bases unmatched to any gene: 13. The CDR3 contains 17 residues. Germline CDR1 is SEHNR and CDR2 is FQNEAQ (reference sequence).

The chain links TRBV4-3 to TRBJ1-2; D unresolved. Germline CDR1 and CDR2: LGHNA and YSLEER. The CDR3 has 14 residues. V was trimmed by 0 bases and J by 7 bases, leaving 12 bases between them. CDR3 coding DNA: TGCGCCAGCAGCCAAGATCGCGCAGGAGTTGGCTACACCTTC. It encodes CASSQDRAGVGYTF.

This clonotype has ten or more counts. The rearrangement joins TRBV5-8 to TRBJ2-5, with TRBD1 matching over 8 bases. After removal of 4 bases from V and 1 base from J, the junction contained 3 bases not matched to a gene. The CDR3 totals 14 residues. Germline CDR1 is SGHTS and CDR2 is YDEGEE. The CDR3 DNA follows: TGTGCCAGCAGCGTCGGACAGGGCCAAGAGACCCAGTACTTC. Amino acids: CASSVGQGQETQYF.

The DNA for the CDR3 is TGCGCCAGCAGTCACGGGACTAGCGGGGATCAAGAGACCCAGTACTTC. It specifies CASSHGTSGDQETQYF. The chain couples TRBV4-1 to TRBJ2-5; 13 nucleotides agree with TRBD2. CDR3 length equals 16 residues. Germline CDR1 is MGHRA and CDR2 is YSYEKL. The junction had 6 bases not matched to a gene; V was cut back by 6 bases and J by 2 bases.

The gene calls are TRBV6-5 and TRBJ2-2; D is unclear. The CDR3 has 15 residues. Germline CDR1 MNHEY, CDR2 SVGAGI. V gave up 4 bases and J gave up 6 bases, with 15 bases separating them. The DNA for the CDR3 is TGTGCCAGCAGTTGGGTACATAGACGTGCCGGGGAGCTGTTTTTT. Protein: CASSWVHRRAGELFF.

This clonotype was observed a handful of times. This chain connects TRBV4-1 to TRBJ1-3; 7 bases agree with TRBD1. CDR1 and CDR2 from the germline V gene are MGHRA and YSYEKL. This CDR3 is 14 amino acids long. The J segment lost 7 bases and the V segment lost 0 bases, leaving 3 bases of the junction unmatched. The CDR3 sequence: CASSQERGGNTIYF. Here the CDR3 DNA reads TGCGCCAGCAGCCAAGAGAGAGGGGGCAACACCATATATTTT.

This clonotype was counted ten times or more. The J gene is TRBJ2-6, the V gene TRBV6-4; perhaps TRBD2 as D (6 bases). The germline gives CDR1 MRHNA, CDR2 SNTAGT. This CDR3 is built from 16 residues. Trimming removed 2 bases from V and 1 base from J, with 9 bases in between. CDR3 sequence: CASSDVGGSGANVLTF. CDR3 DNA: TGTGCCAGCAGTGACGTGGGGGGATCTGGGGCCAACGTCCTGACTTTC.

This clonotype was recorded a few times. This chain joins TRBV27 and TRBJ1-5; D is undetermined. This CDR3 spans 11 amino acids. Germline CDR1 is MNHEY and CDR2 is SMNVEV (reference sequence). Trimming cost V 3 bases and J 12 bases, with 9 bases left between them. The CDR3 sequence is CASSFGGLQHF. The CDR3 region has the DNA TGTGCCAGCAGTTTCGGCGGCCTCCAGCATTTT.

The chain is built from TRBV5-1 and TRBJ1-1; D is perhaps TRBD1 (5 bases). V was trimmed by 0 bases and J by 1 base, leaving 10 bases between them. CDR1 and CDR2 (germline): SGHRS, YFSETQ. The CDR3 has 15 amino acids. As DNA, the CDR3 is TGCGCCAGCAGCTTGGGCGGGGGGACGAACACTGAAGCTTTCTTT. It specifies CASSLGGGTNTEAFF.

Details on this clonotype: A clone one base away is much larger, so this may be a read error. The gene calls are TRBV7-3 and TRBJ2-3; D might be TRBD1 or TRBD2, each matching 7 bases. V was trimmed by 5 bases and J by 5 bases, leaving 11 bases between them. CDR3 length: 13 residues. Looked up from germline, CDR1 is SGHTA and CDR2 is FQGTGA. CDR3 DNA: TGTGCCAGCAGCCGCAGGGGGGGAGATACGCAGTATTTT. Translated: CASSRRGGDTQYF.